This T cell receptor beta chain was identified in a study of cytomegalovirus exposure and HLA in healthy donors. Across the whole study: An analysis done earlier identified about 120 million unique TCR beta sequences from about 179 million T cells.

This clone has just one count. Its antigen remains unidentified. CDR1 is MNHNY, CDR2 SVGAGI, per germline (reference sequence). Trimming left V 7 bases short and J 1 base short, with 13 bases between. CDR3 size: 14 residues. The PCR made use of 60 Vbeta and 13 Jbeta primers. Sequenced by immunoSEQ multiplex PCR; TCRdb stores in-frame clones only, minus some. The data contain roughly 180,000 clones, around 82% of them singletons. Study results and limitations: When analyzed later, the rates of TCR association showed variation by HLA locus, with DRB1 the most and HLA-C the fewest. Most likely, a cluster of highly shared sequence variants arose as a sequencing artifact.

The V call is TRBV6-6, the J call TRBJ1-1, with D maybe TRBD1 (5 bases). The TCR sequence derives from a man aged 25-45 years in good health and CMV-seronegative. Sequenced input: PBMCs. CDR3: CASTRNGGNTEAFF. In nucleotides, the CDR3 is TGTGCCAGCACCAGAAACGGGGGGAACACTGAAGCTTTCTTT.